One and the same sample provided the 7 T cell receptor beta chains below, sequenced in a study of spatial heterogeneity in lung cancer. From the 5' RACE reads, TCRdb called clonotypes with MiXCR, one entry per CDR3 protein. This sample has around 100,000 distinct CDR3 sequences; roughly 10% occur once, and the top ten carry about 24%. Time point specified: blood at routine non-recurrence follow-up after resection. The specimen comprised PBMCs, sampled at follow-up. The receptors shown here come from a female donor with early-stage non-small cell lung cancer.

The sample holds a few counts of this clonotype. The chain links TRBV2 to TRBJ2-5, with D perhaps matching TRBD2 (5 bases). CDR3 length equals 14 residues. In germline, CDR1 is SNHLY, CDR2 FYNNEI. Trimming left V 7 bases short and J 4 bases short, with 16 bases between. The CDR3 nucleotides read TGTGCCAGCATAATCGGGAATTCGGGAGAGACCCAGTACTTC. It translates to CASIIGNSGETQYF. Looking up the rest from reference TRBV2 and TRBJ2-5 gives the full variable domain: EPEVTQTPSHQVTQMGQEVILRCVPISNHLYFYWYRQILGQKVEFLVSFYNNEISEKSEIFDDQFSVERPDGSNFTLKIRSTKLEDSAMYFCASIIGNSGETQYFGPGTRLLVL.

This clonotype was picked up a small number of times. The V and J genes are TRBV7-9 and TRBJ2-3; 15 bases map to TRBD2. This CDR3 is 21 amino acids long. V trimming: 1 base; J trimming: 6 bases; junction bases outside the gene matches: 17. The germline gives CDR1 SEHNR, CDR2 FQNEAQ (reference sequence). The DNA of the CDR3 is TGTGCCAGCAGCTTAGACCCGGGACTAGCGGGAGGACGTGAGGACTCGGATACGCAGTATTTT. Translating gives CASSLDPGLAGGREDSDTQYF. The full variable domain, with the rest looked up from reference TRBV7-9 and TRBJ2-3, is DTGVSQNPRHKITKRGQNVTFRCDPISEHNRLYWYRQTLGQGPEFLTYFQNEAQLEKSRLLSDRFSAERPKGSFSTLEIQRTEQGDSAMYLCASSLDPGLAGGREDSDTQYFGPGTRLTVL.

This clonotype has ten or more counts. The chain has TRBV28 and TRBJ2-2; no reliable D call. CDR3 length: 14 amino acids. Germline V gene sequence: CDR1 MDHEN, CDR2 SYDVKM. Trimming took 3 bases from V and 4 from J, leaving 9 bases between them. CDR3 loop: CASSFGGFTGELFF. As DNA, the CDR3 is TGTGCCAGCAGTTTCGGCGGTTTCACCGGGGAGCTGTTTTTT.

This clonotype was observed a few times. V is TRBV5-5 and J is TRBJ2-7; 8 positions agree with TRBD2. This CDR3 is 12 amino acids long. Germline CDR1 SGHKS, CDR2 YYEKEE (reference sequence). Unmatched junction bases numbered 1, after V lost 4 bases and J lost 4 bases. The CDR3 reads CASSKREYEQYF. The CDR3 coding sequence is TGTGCCAGCAGCAAGCGGGAGTACGAGCAGTACTTC.

The J gene is TRBJ1-5, the V gene TRBV20-1, with 7 positions matching TRBD1. The germline gives CDR1 DFQATT, CDR2 SNEGSKA (reference sequence). The CDR3 extends over 16 amino acids. V trimming: 3 bases; J trimming: 1 base; junction bases outside the gene matches: 9. The CDR3 spells CSARGGQVISNQPQHF. CDR3 in DNA: TGCAGTGCTAGGGGAGGACAGGTTATCAGCAATCAGCCCCAGCATTTT.

This clonotype came up a few times. An end of the junction differs from the germline gene, which may be a read error. CDR3 residues: CASSPPGANTATDTQYF. DNA of the CDR3: TGTGCCAGCTCGCCACCAGGGGCCAACACGGCCACAGATACGCAGTATTTT. V usage is TRBV18 and J usage is TRBJ2-3, with a possible D match to TRBD1 (6 bases). The CDR3 sequence is 17 residues long. The germline V gene has CDR1 KGHSH and CDR2 LQKENI.

This rearrangement joins TRBV5-5 to TRBJ2-5; D unclear. Germline CDR1 SGHKS, CDR2 YYEKEE (reference sequence). Trimming removed 2 bases at V and 5 bases at J, with 19 bases between. The CDR3 runs to 16 residues. DNA for the CDR3: TGTGCCAGCAGCTTAAAGAGCGTTAGAGCACAGGAGACCCAGTACTTC. Translation: CASSLKSVRAQETQYF.